The 5 T cell receptor beta chains below were found in one sample sequenced in a study of cytomegalovirus exposure and HLA in healthy donors. Both 60 Vbeta primers and 13 Jbeta primers went into the PCR. The assay was immunoSEQ multiplex PCR, and TCRdb's table has in-frame clones only and misses some. The table shows approximately 40,000 clones, with roughly 64% occurring only once. The sample consisted of PBMCs. These receptors came from a man aged 50 to 59 in good health and CMV-seropositive.

This clone occurred a few times. The rearrangement joins TRBV6-6 to TRBJ2-1; D ambiguous. V lost 6 bases to trimming and J lost 7 bases, with 7 bases between them. The CDR3 is 11 amino acids. Germline assignment: CDR1 MNHNY and CDR2 SVGAGI (reference sequence). CDR3 sequence reads: CASSPGNEQFF. DNA of the CDR3: TGTGCCAGCAGCCCCGGGAATGAGCAGTTCTTC.

This chain links TRBV10-3 with TRBJ1-2, with a tentative D call TRBD1 (5 bases). Trimming took off 10 bases at V and 2 bases at J, with 14 bases between the two ends. Germline V gene sequence: CDR1 ENHRY, CDR2 SYGVKD. CDR3 length equals 13 residues. CDR3 protein: CASRSQENYGYTF. The DNA of the CDR3 is TGTGCCAGTCGATCACAGGAGAACTATGGCTACACCTTC.

V and J are TRBV4-1 and TRBJ1-5; 7 positions agree with TRBD1. The CDR3 loop spans 16 amino acids. Trimming cost V 5 bases and J 0 bases; bases outside gene matches: 7. Looked up from germline, CDR1 is MGHRA and CDR2 is YSYEKL. This CDR3 reads CASSFDRVGSNQPQHF. CDR3 bases: TGCGCCAGCAGCTTTGACAGGGTCGGTAGCAATCAGCCCCAGCATTTT.

The J gene is TRBJ2-7, the V gene TRBV28; D gene unclear. CDR3 length: 12 residues. In germline, CDR1 is MDHEN, CDR2 SYDVKM. Deletions cut 8 bases from V and 1 base from J, with 9 bases between. CDR3 in DNA: TGTGCCAGCGCCCTAGGATCCTACGAGCAGTACTTC. Its translation is CASALGSYEQYF.

The chain couples TRBV5-4 to TRBJ1-2; no clear D gene. V gave up 3 bases and J gave up 2 bases, with 11 bases separating them. Germline-derived CDR1 and CDR2 are SGHNT and YYREEE (reference sequence). The CDR3 covers 14 residues. The CDR3 nucleotides are TGTGCCAGCAGCTCCCTCGGGGTGAACTATGGCTACACCTTC. Amino acid sequence: CASSSLGVNYGYTF.